The 9 T cell receptor beta chains given below trace back to one sample, sequenced in a study of a mutant IDH1 vaccine in newly diagnosed glioma. Specified time point: week 35, safety follow-up. Each dose delivered 300 ug of mutant IDH1 20-mer peptide subcutaneously with imiquimod. Which antigens these TCRs recognize remains unknown. This table comes from immunoSEQ multiplex PCR, and its TCRdb copy is limited to in-frame clones, with some not included. The data show tens of thousands of clones, 84% seen once. The sequencing used PBMCs, collected from a glioma patient whose treatment included an IDH1 peptide vaccine. These TCRs come from a young man with glioma.

The chain links TRBV4-2 to TRBJ1-2, with D possibly TRBD1 on 5 matching bases. Germline lookup yields CDR1 LGHNA and CDR2 YNFKEQ. Trimming stripped 0 bases from V and 8 bases from J, with 16 bases between. This CDR3 is built from 15 residues. The CDR3 DNA reads as TGTGCCAGCAGCCAAGAAGCCGGGACCCTCGAAGGCTACACCTTC. This gives the protein CASSQEAGTLEGYTF.

This clone was counted only a few times. V gene TRBV25-1 combines with J gene TRBJ1-1, with D unclear. CDR3 length: 12 residues. Trimming left V 3 bases short and J 3 bases short, with 5 bases between. Looked up from germline, CDR1 is MGHDK and CDR2 is SYGVNS. CDR3 sequence (DNA): TGTGCCAGCAGTGATCGTTACACTGAAGCTTTCTTT. Translation gives CASSDRYTEAFF. The full variable domain, completed using reference TRBV25-1 and TRBJ1-1, is EADIYQTPRYLVIGTGKKITLECSQTMGHDKMYWYQQDPGMELHLIHYSYGVNSTEKGDLSSESTVSRIRTEHFPLTLESARPSHTSQYLCASSDRYTEAFFGQGTRLTVV.

This chain joins TRBV18 and TRBJ1-5; D call uncertain. V shed 3 bases and J shed 12 bases, with 21 bases lying between them. Germline CDR1 is KGHSH and CDR2 is LQKENI. This CDR3 region has 15 residues. CDR3 coding DNA: TGTGCCAGCTCACCTCTCGGGGTAGAAGTCTCCCTCCAGCATTTT. It encodes CASSPLGVEVSLQHF.

The genes are TRBV2 and TRBJ1-5; D remains ambiguous. The CDR3 runs 15 residues. In germline, CDR1 is SNHLY, CDR2 FYNNEI. The V and J ends lost 3 bases and 0 bases respectively, with 9 bases between them. The CDR3 is CASSELGNSNQPQHF. In DNA, the CDR3 is TGTGCCAGCAGTGAGCTCGGGAATAGCAATCAGCCCCAGCATTTT.

The rearrangement joins TRBV13 to TRBJ2-2, with D perhaps matching TRBD1 (5 bases). With 8 bases removed from V and 2 bases from J, the gap between germline ends came to 15 bases. Germline CDR1 and CDR2: PRHDT and FYEKMQ (reference sequence). The CDR3 spans 15 residues. CDR3 in amino acids: CASHRLRGNTGELFF. CDR3 coding DNA: TGTGCCAGCCATAGGTTAAGGGGAAACACCGGGGAGCTGTTTTTT.

V gene TRBV5-4 combines with J gene TRBJ2-7; 12 bases align to TRBD1. The CDR3 length is 15 residues. The germline V gene has CDR1 SGHNT and CDR2 YYREEE (reference sequence). J gave up 7 bases and V 4 bases, and 9 bases lay outside the gene matches. Here the CDR3 DNA reads TGTGCCAGCAGCAAACCGGGACAGGGGGCTGAAGAGCAGTACTTC. Translated, it gives CASSKPGQGAEEQYF.

The chain couples TRBV6-1 to TRBJ1-6, with 7 bases lining up with TRBD1. This CDR3 has 16 amino acids. V shed 2 bases and J 7 bases; nucleotides not matched to a gene: 8. Germline values: CDR1 MNHNS, CDR2 SASEGT. The CDR3 DNA reads as TGTGCCAGCAGTGAACGAGGGGGCGCTCGGAATTCACCCCTCCACTTT. It encodes CASSERGGARNSPLHF.

This chain connects TRBV5-1 to TRBJ2-2; 8 bases are a match to TRBD2. Per the germline V gene, CDR1 is SGHRS and CDR2 is YFSETQ. The CDR3 contains 17 residues. V dropped 1 base and J dropped 2; count of bases not matched to a gene: 7. In DNA, the CDR3 is TGCGCCAGCAGCTTGAGGCTAGCGGGTGGAAACACCGGGGAGCTGTTTTTT. Translating gives CASSLRLAGGNTGELFF.

The chain employs TRBV19 and TRBJ2-1; D may be TRBD1 (6 bases). V lost 10 bases to trimming and J lost 0 bases, with 10 bases between them. The CDR3 spans 13 residues. CDR1 is LNHDA, CDR2 SQIVND, per germline (reference sequence). The CDR3 coding sequence is TGTGCCACCAGGACAGACTCCTACAATGAGCAGTTCTTC. Protein: CATRTDSYNEQFF.